This T cell receptor (beta chain) was recovered during a study of CD8 T cells in ankylosing spondylitis (dated by TCRdb to about 2017). About the study as a whole: The study set out to find disease-linked TCR variants by profiling T cell receptor beta repertoires in ankylosing spondylitis patients and healthy donors. Peripheral blood was sampled, and synovial fluid was also collected from ankylosing spondylitis patients. The full study cohort was made up of approximately 24 ankylosing spondylitis patients and roughly 98 healthy donors.

Remarks on this clonotype: Its antigen is currently not known. Per-base qualities were not stored, and no clone one base away is much larger.

The germline V gene (reference sequence) provides CDR1 MNHEY and CDR2 SMNVEV. The CDR3, from cysteine to phenylalanine, totals 14 residues. The retained sequence is limited to the CDR3, 42 bases, with the frame set at the first base. The junction shows trimming of 5 bases on V and 5 bases on J, and the gene matches do not reach 9 bases of it. The sequencer listed for this sample is Illumina HiSeq 2500. Quantitative 5'-RACE with molecular barcodes was used to prepare TCR beta libraries. Per the original workflow: A new computational method based on a probabilistic model of VDJ rearrangement was used to identify disease-linked TCR variants. TCRdb applied fastp at Q25 and MiXCR to the public reads, then kept only in-frame beta chains. A single entry per CDR3 protein holds the most common genes and DNA from its merged rows. TCRdb, not the authors, supplied the V and J calls. Counted in this sample were some 130,000 distinct CDR3 sequences; about a sixth of them appeared once. The ten largest clonotypes hold 30% to 35% of the sample.

General findings and caveats noted by the study authors: The disease-linked clones showed a CD8+ phenotype and occurred at relatively low frequencies in peripheral blood. Some of the motif variants had been reported before in the synovial fluid and blood of reactive arthritis patients, a finding that suggests common disease-initiation mechanisms. Significant enrichment of the disease-linked clones was reported in matched synovial fluid samples from ankylosing spondylitis patients. Blood from ankylosing spondylitis patients appeared to be characterized by a TCR beta motif composed of about eight highly homologous amino acid variants.

The source material was blood, either unsorted or a sorted T cell fraction (not recorded which). The receptor was isolated from a male donor with ankylosing spondylitis. The V and J genes are TRBV27 and TRBJ2-7; the junction holds 7 bases that match TRBD1. The DNA sequence is as follows: TGTGCCAGCAGTCTGACAGGGTTTGCCAACGAGCAGTACTTC. Its translation is CASSLTGFANEQYF.